This T cell receptor beta chain was sequenced during a study of human T cells and chemical hapten exposure. Overall study context: Per-sample TCR yield variability stemmed mainly from small pooled library volume differences.

CDR1 is SGHTA, CDR2 FQGNSA, per germline. The CDR3 contains 13 residues. V gave up 5 bases and J gave up 2 bases, with 7 bases separating them. The time point: pre-sensitization, week 0. Treatment reported: therapeutic diphenylcyclopropenone sensitization with weekly scalp DPC. Blood was drawn before each patch test was applied. TCRdb redid the calling of the RACE reads with MiXCR, one entry per CDR3 protein. The table includes some 110,000 distinct CDR3 sequences, roughly an eighth detected once. This clonotype has a handful of counts. V is TRBV7-2 and J is TRBJ1-5, with D unclear. The sample here was whole blood, taken in connection with sensitization to the hapten diphenylcyclopropenone (DPC). The sequence derives from a woman aged 50 to 60 with alopecia areata. Some clones in this sample may be carry-over from other donors' samples. CDR3 sequence: CASSPAGNQPQHF. CDR3 nucleotide sequence: TGTGCCAGCAGCCCAGCCGGCAATCAGCCCCAGCATTTT. The whole variable domain, remainder taken from reference TRBV7-2 and TRBJ1-5, is GAGVSQSPSNKVTEKGKDVELRCDPISGHTALYWYRQSLGQGLEFLIYFQGNSAPDKSGLPSDRFSAERTGGSVSTLTIQRTQQEDSAVYLCASSPAGNQPQHFGDGTRLSIL.